These T cell receptor beta chains were read from a single sample in a study of cytomegalovirus exposure and HLA in healthy donors. The method was immunoSEQ multiplex PCR; TCRdb's version includes in-frame clones alone and lacks a portion of them. The data hold 150,000 to 200,000 clones, with about 89% observed a single time. Specimen: PBMCs. The source of these receptors is a man aged 18 to 35 in good health and CMV-seropositive. Both conserved end residues are trimmed from each CDR3. Only part of the rows carry a size: once, few, many, or a class if the clone is expanded.

V gene: TRBV29-1; clone size: .; CDR3 protein: SVEGQSNYGYT
V gene: TRBV9; clone size: .; CDR3 protein: ASSVGAGKITGELF
V gene: TRBV27; clone size: .; CDR3 protein: ASKTGLSYNEQF
V gene: TRBV27; clone size: .; CDR3 protein: ASSLRTGWETQY
V gene: TRBV2; clone size: .; CDR3 protein: ASSPGQGTNTEAF
V gene: TRBV29-1; clone size: .; CDR3 protein: SVPSGGEQF
V gene: TRBV27; clone size: .; CDR3 protein: ASSGLGAVYEQY
V gene: TRBV6-5; clone size: .; CDR3 protein: ASRRGNTEAF
V gene: TRBV5-1; clone size: .; CDR3 protein: ASTLPSGSYEQY
V gene: TRBV7-9; clone size: once; CDR3 protein: ASSPGQGGNEQY
V gene: TRBV9; clone size: .; CDR3 protein: ASSVDPGAGNTIY
V gene: TRBV7-2; clone size: .; CDR3 protein: ASSPRTTGELF
V gene: TRBV4-2; clone size: .; CDR3 protein: ASSQESGLLTYEQY
V gene: TRBV7-6; clone size: .; CDR3 protein: ASSLERLAGPRF
V gene: TRBV28; clone size: few; CDR3 protein: ASRELNTEAF
V gene: TRBV5-4; clone size: .; CDR3 protein: ASSLSSAGFWYNSYEQY
V gene: TRBV7-2; clone size: .; CDR3 protein: ASSLQEYNSPLH
V gene: TRBV6-5; clone size: .; CDR3 protein: ASSQGQGQF
V gene: TRBV4-3; clone size: .; CDR3 protein: ASSQDLGGSGYGYT
V gene: TRBV7-2; clone size: .; CDR3 protein: ASSSGLAEGETQY
V gene: TRBV4-1; clone size: .; CDR3 protein: ASSHIHRGSYGYT
V gene: TRBV7-9; clone size: few; CDR3 protein: ASSLKVAGTDYEQY
V gene: TRBV27; clone size: many; CDR3 protein: ASSSLTLDRNTEAF
V gene: TRBV9; clone size: .; CDR3 protein: ASSPGTSGGIPQETQY
V gene: TRBV5-8; clone size: .; CDR3 protein: ASSPSGPSYEQY
V gene: TRBV6-5; clone size: .; CDR3 protein: ASSYRENSYEQY
V gene: TRBV5-6; clone size: few; CDR3 protein: ASSYVLAGGSYEQY
V gene: TRBV7-2; clone size: .; CDR3 protein: ASSLVTGIYEQY
V gene: TRBV5-1; clone size: .; CDR3 protein: ASSRTSGNPGYT
V gene: TRBV5-1; clone size: .; CDR3 protein: ASSPGTSNTGELF
V gene: TRBV2; clone size: .; CDR3 protein: ASVIEGGPNNEQF
V gene: TRBV7-8; clone size: .; CDR3 protein: ASSFGRQGARAGELF
V gene: TRBV19; clone size: .; CDR3 protein: ASSISRLAGGMDEQY
V gene: TRBV6-1; clone size: .; CDR3 protein: AGGGQTGYTEAF
V gene: TRBV2; clone size: .; CDR3 protein: ASSPQIGTGGYEQY
V gene: TRBV11-1; clone size: .; CDR3 protein: ASSVAGQGRYEQY
V gene: TRBV29-1; clone size: .; CDR3 protein: SVDRYRGPLSEGGYT
V gene: TRBV7-3; clone size: once; CDR3 protein: ASSASGSTDTQY
V gene: TRBV10-3; clone size: .; CDR3 protein: ASGQGENEKLF